This T cell receptor beta chain was observed in a study of CD8 T cells in Susac syndrome (dated by TCRdb to the late 2010s). Context from the whole study: Whether CD8+ T cell activation and differentiation in Susac syndrome was antigen driven was tested using repertoire sequencing.

Peripheral blood CD8+ and CD4+ T cells from healthy donors, Susac syndrome patients and multiple sclerosis patients were profiled using high-throughput TCR beta sequencing. The healthy donors served as controls matched for age and sex. Bulk CD8+ and CD4+ T cells were purified by magnetic negative isolation, whereas CD8+ TEMRA cells were enriched by FACS. Blood was drawn into EDTA tubes, processed within 24 hours, and PBMCs were isolated by density gradient centrifugation. PBMCs intended for TCR sequencing were cryopreserved in liquid nitrogen and thawed later in a water bath at 37 degrees C. The sorted or isolated CD4+, CD8+ and CD8+ TEMRA cells reached a purity of at least 90%. The research as a whole found: The number of individuals in the TCR sequencing and HLA analysis was acknowledged as relatively small.

RNA was extracted with the RNeasy kit and roughly 0.45 to 1 ug was reverse transcribed using random hexamers. TCR beta CDR3 regions were amplified with the immunoSEQ multiplex PCR assay covering 54 Vbeta and 13 Jbeta segments. To correct PCR amplification bias, a synthetic template baseline was used for both primer optimization and computational correction. The published analysis was carried out like this. Reads were annotated to V, D and J genes according to IMGT and were analyzed with immunoSEQ Analyzer, with only productive sequences retained. To calculate clonality, Shannon entropy was normalized by log2 of the number of productive unique sequences and then subtracted from one. For each patient and control, public and private clones were evaluated within the 100 most prevalent clones. A clone was defined as Susac-specific if it was absent from the healthy and MS cohorts, from some 1,100 published viral clones and from other ImmuneACCESS disease sequences. TCRdb itself trimmed the public reads at Q25 with fastp, ran MiXCR and retained productive beta chains. Rows with one shared CDR3 protein collapse into an entry with the most common genes and DNA. The authors' filters were not applied to this entry. The sample yields about 200,000 distinct CDR3 sequences; over 85% were counted once. The ten top clones hold about 0.094% of the sample.

About this clonotype itself: What this receptor recognizes is not known. Base quality data are lacking; no much larger clone is found one base away.

The germline V gene yields SGHTA for CDR1 and FQGTGA for CDR2. The CDR3 contains 21 residues, cysteine and phenylalanine counted. Left in the record is the CDR3 DNA by itself, 63 bases read in frame from the first base. The germline V and J ends show losses of 4 bases and 4 bases respectively, and no gene match explains 20 bases of the junction. The sample taken for sequencing was CD4+ T cells from PBMCs. This TCR came from a human donor in good health. The V and J segments used are TRBV7-3 and TRBJ2-1; TRBD2 fits 12 bases in the junction. The CDR3 in this case is CASSSINAQTSGRGGYNEQFF. The sequenced DNA: TGTGCCAGCAGCTCTATTAATGCCCAGACTAGCGGGAGAGGGGGTTACAATGAGCAGTTCTTC.